This T cell receptor beta chain was captured by sequencing in a study of shared clonotypes between healthy human individuals. Study-level findings and limits: Richness estimates generally favored naive over memory subsets. Shared clonotypes across all four donors exceeded non-shared ones in generation probability.

Profiled with immunoSEQ multiplex PCR; TCRdb holds only in-frame clones, not every one. The table records over 2 million clones, just under 95% of them present only once. With 5 bases removed from V and 0 bases from J, the gap between germline ends came to 11 bases. Germline V CDR1 and CDR2: MDHEN, SYDVKM. The CDR3 spans 15 residues. As regards this clone: As yet, its antigen is unknown.

The receptor comes from a man between 18 and 35 years old in good health. Some clones in this sample may be carry-over from other donors' samples. The sequencing sample was made of naive CD4+ T cells from PBMCs. Subset indicated: CD45RA+ positively selected. The J gene is TRBJ1-5, the V gene TRBV28; the D gene is possibly TRBD1 (5 bases). CDR3 coding DNA: TGTGCCAGCAGTCTGACAGTTTATAGCAATCAGCCCCAGCATTTT. Protein product: CASSLTVYSNQPQHF.